The clone carrying this T cell receptor (beta chain) was counted between two and nine times. CDR1 and CDR2 from the germline V gene are LNHNV and YYDKDF (reference sequence). V was pared by 4 bases and J by 7 bases, with 13 bases between. This CDR3 is built from 13 residues. This sample was taken from a study of memory CD4+ T cells and cytomegalovirus serostatus. Single viable CD3+CD4+CD8-CD45RO+ cells were sorted as the memory CD4+ T cells. Sequencing was performed with immunoSEQ multiplex PCR; in TCRdb, only in-frame clones are kept and a portion is missing. Of some 73,000 clones in the sample, roughly 80% were seen once.

Sequenced material: memory CD4+ T cells from blood. The V and J genes are TRBV15 and TRBJ1-2; D remains unclear. The TCR sequence derives from an adult in good health and CMV-seropositive. The CDR3 nucleotides are TGTGCCACCAGCACCCGCTTCGAGGTTGGCTACACCTTC. The encoded protein is CATSTRFEVGYTF.